The 13 T cell receptor beta chains below were found in one sample sequenced in a study of shared clonotypes between healthy human individuals. Profiling relied on immunoSEQ multiplex PCR, and the TCRdb table lists in-frame clones only, not all of them. The data contain about 980,000 clones, 76% of them singletons. Sequences were obtained from memory CD4+ T cells sorted from blood. Subset given: CD45RA-negative fraction. The receptor source for this set is a man between 18 and 35 years old in good health.

The genes are TRBV9 and TRBJ1-4; D gene ambiguous. CDR3 length: 15 amino acids. In germline, CDR1 is SGDLS, CDR2 YYNGEE. Trimming removed 0 bases from V and 6 bases from J, with 12 bases in between. CDR3 in DNA: TGTGCCAGCAGCGTAGGCGGAACAAATTATGAAAAACTGTTTTTT. It translates to CASSVGGTNYEKLFF.

This clone was recorded only once. The chain couples TRBV19 to TRBJ2-7, with D perhaps given as TRBD1 or TRBD2 (5 bases each). The CDR3 has 15 amino acids. CDR1 LNHDA and CDR2 SQIVND come from the germline V gene (reference sequence). V lost 3 bases and J lost 0, with 12 bases in between. CDR3 sequence reads: CASSMRPGSSYEQYF. In nucleotides, the CDR3 is TGTGCCAGTAGTATGCGTCCAGGGAGCTCCTACGAGCAGTACTTC.

J is TRBJ1-6 and V is TRBV30, with 11 bases lining up with TRBD1. Germline V gene sequence: CDR1 GTSNPN, CDR2 SVGIG (reference sequence). V lost 3 bases, J lost 6 bases, and 7 bases stayed unmatched. The CDR3 has 16 amino acids. CDR3 coding DNA: TGTGCCTGGAGCGGGGGACAGGGGGTAGGTAATTCACCCCTCCACTTT. This gives the protein CAWSGGQGVGNSPLHF. The whole variable domain, remainder taken from reference TRBV30 and TRBJ1-6, is SQTIHQWPATLVQPVGSPLSLECTVEGTSNPNLYWYRQAAGRGLQLLFYSVGIGQISSEVPQNLSASRPQDRQFILSSKKLLLSDSGFYLCAWSGGQGVGNSPLHFGNGTRLTVT.

The rearrangement links TRBV4-3 to TRBJ2-1; no firm D call. Germline lookup yields CDR1 LGHNA and CDR2 YSLEER. The V end lost 0 bases, the J end lost 6 bases, and 9 bases lay between the germline ends. This CDR3 comprises 14 residues. The CDR3 sequence is CASSQERVGNEQFF. Written as DNA, the CDR3 is TGCGCCAGCAGCCAAGAAAGGGTCGGCAATGAGCAGTTCTTC.

The CDR3 DNA sequence: TGTGCCAGCAGGTCCGGACAGAACTACAATGAGCAGTTCTTC. The encoded protein is CASRSGQNYNEQFF. The chain carries TRBV7-9 and TRBJ2-1; D may be TRBD1 (6 bases). The CDR3 has 14 residues. Germline CDR1 is SEHNR and CDR2 is FQNEAQ (reference sequence). Between the trimmed V and J ends, which lost 6 bases and 3 bases, there was a span of 12 bases.

The rearrangement uses TRBV27 and TRBJ2-2; D gene unclear. The V end was cut by 5 bases, the J end by 1 base, with 5 bases between. The CDR3 length is 13 residues. Germline V gives CDR1 MNHEY, CDR2 SMNVEV (reference sequence). DNA for the CDR3: TGTGCCAGCAGTGGGGTGAACACCGGGGAGCTGTTTTTT. It yields the protein CASSGVNTGELFF.

The chain couples TRBV19 to TRBJ1-1; no definite D call. This CDR3 contains 15 residues. Germline assignment: CDR1 LNHDA and CDR2 SQIVND (reference sequence). V shed 5 bases and J shed 4 bases, with 17 bases lying between them. CDR3 sequence reads: CASSSSQWTTTEAFF. CDR3 nucleotide sequence: TGTGCCAGTAGTTCCTCCCAATGGACTACCACTGAAGCTTTCTTT.

The chain joins TRBV9 to TRBJ2-7; 10 bases fit TRBD2. The CDR3 extends over 16 amino acids. V was clipped by 4 bases and J by 6 bases; unmatched bases: 13. CDR1 and CDR2 (germline): SGDLS, YYNGEE. In DNA, the CDR3 is TGTGCCAGCAGCCTCCGCCCGGGACTAGCGTCGTCCGAGCAGTACTTC. Its protein product is CASSLRPGLASSEQYF.

The chain combines TRBV11-2 with TRBJ1-1; tentatively, D is TRBD1 (6 bases). Germline loops: CDR1 SGHAT, CDR2 FQNNGV. This CDR3 is built from 15 residues. V was shortened by 5 bases and J by 3 bases, with 16 bases between the two germline ends. The CDR3 DNA follows: TGTGCCAGCAGCCAGATCGACAGGCCGTACACTGAAGCTTTCTTT. This translates into CASSQIDRPYTEAFF.

In this sample, this clone turned up a few times. The identical CDR3 is also encoded by other nucleotide sequences in the sample. The chain combines TRBV5-6 with TRBJ2-3, with 9 bases aligning to TRBD2. This CDR3 has 16 residues. The germline gives CDR1 SGHDT, CDR2 YYEEEE. Trimming cost V 2 bases and J 1 base; bases outside gene matches: 5. The CDR3 region has the DNA TGTGCCAGCAGCTTAACTAGCGGGCGAGGCACAGATACGCAGTATTTT. Its protein is CASSLTSGRGTDTQYF.

This chain uses TRBV13 with TRBJ1-6, with TRBD1 matching over 7 bases. V was clipped by 2 bases and J by 7 bases; unmatched bases: 2. The germline gives CDR1 PRHDT, CDR2 FYEKMQ (reference sequence). CDR3 length equals 14 residues. Here the CDR3 reads CASSLRDRNSPLHF. In DNA, the CDR3 is TGTGCCAGCAGCTTACGGGACAGAAATTCACCCCTCCACTTT.

To note about this clone: This CDR3 is also generated by other DNA sequences in the sample. The chain employs TRBV9 and TRBJ2-2; D unresolved. The CDR3 consists of 14 residues. Trimming pared 3 bases from V and 0 bases from J, leaving 6 bases between. Germline V gene lookup returns CDR1 SGDLS and CDR2 YYNGEE. The CDR3 reads CASSGTANTGELFF. CDR3 nucleotide sequence: TGTGCCAGCAGCGGGACGGCGAACACCGGGGAGCTGTTTTTT.

The chain combines TRBV5-6 with TRBJ1-2, with D unresolved. The CDR3 loop spans 14 amino acids. Germline V gene sequence: CDR1 SGHDT, CDR2 YYEEEE. V was clipped by 1 base and J by 8 bases, with 15 bases between them. CDR3 region: CASSLPETLVGYTF. The CDR3 DNA is TGTGCCAGCAGCTTGCCCGAGACTTTAGTCGGCTACACCTTC.